Presented here are 22 T cell receptor beta chains from one specimen sequenced in a study of spatial heterogeneity in lung cancer. TCRdb recomputed calls from the 5' RACE reads with MiXCR, one row per CDR3 protein. The sample holds around 110,000 distinct CDR3 sequences; more than 9% are singletons and the top ten take over 15%. Time point defined: blood at routine non-recurrence follow-up after resection. The study sequenced unsorted whole RNA from tumor, nontumor lung or frozen PBMC. Sequences were derived from PBMCs, sampled at follow-up. The receptors shown here come from a male donor with early-stage non-small cell lung cancer.

This clonotype was counted a few times. The chain is built from TRBV12-3 or TRBV12-4 and TRBJ2-3; D gene ambiguous. The CDR3 is made up of 14 amino acids. V lost 2 bases, J lost 10 bases, and 16 bases lay in between. This chain's CDR3 is CASSLFTSHRSQYF. In nucleotides, the CDR3 is TGTGCCAGCAGTTTATTTACCTCTCACAGATCGCAGTATTTT.

This clonotype was observed a few times. The chain joins TRBV12-3 or TRBV12-4 to TRBJ2-5; no firm D call. The length of the CDR3 is 13 residues. V was trimmed by 3 bases and J by 3 bases, leaving 8 bases between them. The CDR3 is CASSLEIEETQYF. The DNA for the CDR3 is TGTGCCAGCAGTTTGGAGATAGAAGAGACCCAGTACTTC.

J is TRBJ2-2 and V is TRBV5-4; D is unresolved. Germline V gene sequence: CDR1 SGHNT, CDR2 YYREEE (reference sequence). V was cut by 0 bases and J by 2 bases, with 14 bases left in between. The CDR3 spans 17 residues. CDR3: CASSLAVGRVNTGELFF. As DNA, the CDR3 is TGTGCCAGCAGCTTGGCCGTCGGTCGGGTTAACACCGGGGAGCTGTTTTTT.

This clonotype was seen at least ten times. The chain uses TRBV29-1 and TRBJ2-3; D assignment may be TRBD1 or TRBD2 (6 bases each). The CDR3 is 13 amino acids. The germline V gene encodes CDR1 SQVTM and CDR2 ANQGSEA. Trimming shortened V by 7 bases and J by 5 bases, and 16 bases separated the two germline ends. CDR3 amino acids: CSGGRGAEDTQYF. The CDR3 coding sequence is TGCAGCGGGGGTAGGGGGGCCGAAGATACGCAGTATTTT.

This chain joins TRBV12-3 or TRBV12-4 and TRBJ1-1; D remains unclear. This CDR3 region has 13 residues. Trimming stripped 2 bases from V and 4 bases from J, with 8 bases between. The CDR3, as DNA: TGTGCCAGCAGTTTAAGTGAGGCCACTGAAGCTTTCTTT. Protein: CASSLSEATEAFF.

This clonotype was seen a few times. The DNA for the CDR3 is TGCAGTGCTCGTCCCCGACTAGCGGGGATCGACAGTGAGCAGTTCTTC. Translated: CSARPRLAGIDSEQFF. The J gene is TRBJ2-1, the V gene TRBV20-1, with 11 positions matching TRBD2. The CDR3 length is 16 residues. V trimming: 5 bases; J trimming: 9 bases; junction bases outside the gene matches: 15. Germline assignment: CDR1 DFQATT and CDR2 SNEGSKA (reference sequence).

This clonotype was recorded at least ten times. The chain is built from TRBV7-9 and TRBJ2-1; a weak D match, TRBD2 (5 bases). Trimming removed 5 bases from V and 12 bases from J, with 14 bases in between. The CDR3 length is 12 residues. Germline CDR1 reads SEHNR; CDR2 reads FQNEAQ (reference sequence). CDR3 nucleotide sequence: TGTGCCAGCAGCCCTTGGCTAGCAAGGCAGTTCTTC. This gives the protein CASSPWLARQFF.

This clonotype showed up many times. This chain uses TRBV29-1 with TRBJ2-4; weak D call: TRBD2 (6 bases). Trimming took off 7 bases at V and 6 bases at J, with 19 bases between the two ends. Germline loops: CDR1 SQVTM, CDR2 ANQGSEA. The CDR3 has 14 amino acids. The chain's CDR3 is CSGRDSRQGNIQYF. The CDR3 region has the DNA TGCAGCGGCCGGGACTCTAGGCAGGGAAACATTCAGTACTTC.

The chain couples TRBV5-5 to TRBJ2-7; perhaps TRBD1 as D (5 bases). Trimming took 8 bases from V and 2 from J, leaving 26 bases between them. This CDR3 region has 17 residues. Germline V gene sequence: CDR1 SGHKS, CDR2 YYEKEE (reference sequence). CDR3 sequence reads: CARTDSEPKHFPYEQYF. The CDR3 DNA reads as TGTGCCAGAACAGACAGCGAGCCCAAACACTTCCCCTACGAGCAGTACTTC.

In this sample, this clonotype turned up many times. This sequence joins TRBV29-1 and TRBJ2-5; 8 bases align to TRBD1. The CDR3 totals 13 residues. Germline CDR1 is SQVTM and CDR2 is ANQGSEA. The J segment lost 5 bases and the V segment lost 3 bases, leaving 5 bases of the junction unmatched. The chain's CDR3 is CSVDGQGGETQYF. The CDR3 region has the DNA TGCAGCGTTGACGGACAGGGTGGGGAGACCCAGTACTTC.

J is TRBJ1-5 and V is TRBV25-1; D is possibly TRBD1 (6 bases). CDR1 and CDR2 (germline): MGHDK, SYGVNS. This CDR3 contains 13 residues. Trimming cost V 7 bases and J 5 bases, with 12 bases left between them. As DNA, the CDR3 is TGTGCCAGCAATGATCAGGGGTATCAGCCCCAGCATTTT. Its protein is CASNDQGYQPQHF. The whole variable domain, remainder taken from reference TRBV25-1 and TRBJ1-5, is EADIYQTPRYLVIGTGKKITLECSQTMGHDKMYWYQQDPGMELHLIHYSYGVNSTEKGDLSSESTVSRIRTEHFPLTLESARPSHTSQYLCASNDQGYQPQHFGDGTRLSIL.

This clonotype was seen many times. The chain is built from TRBV6-1 and TRBJ1-5; D may be TRBD1 (5 bases). Between the trimmed V and J ends, which lost 10 bases and 7 bases, there was a span of 17 bases. Germline V gives CDR1 MNHNS, CDR2 SASEGT. This CDR3 contains 13 residues. CDR3 sequence reads: CAISLGPGQPQHF. The DNA for the CDR3 is TGTGCCATTTCGTTGGGGCCGGGCCAGCCCCAGCATTTT.

The chain combines TRBV11-3 with TRBJ1-1, with 7 positions matching TRBD1. Per germline, CDR1 SGHNT and CDR2 YENEEA. The CDR3 length is 15 residues. Trimming at V came to 6 bases and at J to 1 base, leaving 8 bases not matched to a gene. CDR3 sequence: CASRKRYRGNTEAFF. CDR3 nucleotide sequence: TGTGCCAGCAGAAAAAGGTACAGGGGGAACACTGAAGCTTTCTTT. Combining the CDR3 with reference TRBV11-3 and TRBJ1-1 gives the whole variable domain EAGVVQSPRYKIIEKKQPVAFWCNPISGHNTLYWYLQNLGQGPELLIRYENEEAVDDSQLPKDRFSAERLKGVDSTLKIQPAELGDSAVYLCASRKRYRGNTEAFFGQGTRLTVV.

The chain employs TRBV5-4 and TRBJ2-3, with 7 bases matching TRBD1. The CDR3 contains 15 residues. V lost 4 bases, J lost 2 bases, and 7 bases stayed unmatched. Germline CDR1 is SGHNT and CDR2 is YYREEE (reference sequence). Written as DNA, the CDR3 is TGTGCCAGCAGCCCGGACAGGACTTACACAGATACGCAGTATTTT. Translated, it gives CASSPDRTYTDTQYF.

Many counts were recorded for this clonotype. This chain links TRBV7-2 with TRBJ2-3; 11 bases line up with TRBD2. Germline V gene lookup returns CDR1 SGHTA and CDR2 FQGNSA. V lost 6 bases to trimming and J lost 5 bases; unmatched junction nucleotides: 7. CDR3 size: 15 residues. The CDR3 nucleotides are TGTGCCAGCAGGGTTAGCGGGGGGGCAGTAGATACGCAGTATTTT. Its protein product is CASRVSGGAVDTQYF.

This clonotype was recorded at least ten times. The chain is built from TRBV25-1 and TRBJ2-1; perhaps TRBD2 as D (5 bases). The germline V gene has CDR1 MGHDK and CDR2 SYGVNS. This CDR3 spans 13 amino acids. V was cut by 6 bases and J by 0 bases, with 6 bases left in between. The CDR3 loop reads CASRTSSYNEQFF. In DNA, the CDR3 is TGTGCCAGCAGAACTAGCTCCTACAATGAGCAGTTCTTC.

The chain joins TRBV6-4 to TRBJ1-4; a weak D match, TRBD1 (6 bases). The CDR3 is 16 residues long. Trimming removed 3 bases at V and 7 bases at J, with 18 bases between. Looked up from germline, CDR1 is MRHNA and CDR2 is SNTAGT. This CDR3 reads CASSEEQAKGVEKLFF. The CDR3 DNA is TGTGCCAGCAGTGAGGAACAGGCTAAGGGGGTTGAAAAACTGTTTTTT.

This sequence joins TRBV24-1 and TRBJ2-3, with 8 bases that match TRBD1. The CDR3 loop spans 17 amino acids. Germline V gives CDR1 KGHDR, CDR2 SFDVKD. Trimming removed 1 base from V and 2 bases from J; junction bases left unmatched: 7. The CDR3 DNA follows: TGTGCCACCAGTGATTTAACGGGGACAGGCCTCACAGATACGCAGTATTTT. It yields the protein CATSDLTGTGLTDTQYF.

The chain has TRBV3-1 and TRBJ1-6, with TRBD1 as a possible D gene (5 bases). The V gene lost 5 bases and the J gene lost 9 bases, with 17 bases spanning the gap. The CDR3 is 15 amino acids. Per the germline V gene, CDR1 is LGHDT and CDR2 is YNNKEL (reference sequence). The CDR3 nucleotides are TGTGCCAGCAGCGGGATGAGGGTTGGGACTTCACCCCTCCACTTT. Its protein is CASSGMRVGTSPLHF.

This chain joins TRBV27 and TRBJ2-6; D is perhaps TRBD2 (5 bases). V lost 2 bases, J lost 0 bases, and 20 bases lay in between. The CDR3 totals 20 residues. Looked up from germline, CDR1 is MNHEY and CDR2 is SMNVEV (reference sequence). CDR3 residues: CASSLRRRDYYSSGANVLTF. CDR3 bases: TGTGCCAGCAGTTTAAGACGCCGTGACTACTATTCCTCTGGGGCCAACGTCCTGACTTTC.

This clonotype was detected many times. The gene calls are TRBV12-3 or TRBV12-4 and TRBJ1-2, with TRBD1 matching 12 bases. V gave up 5 bases and J gave up 6 bases; unmatched junction bases: 7. The CDR3 spans 15 residues. The DNA for the CDR3 is TGTGCCAGCAGTCCCCGGGACAGGGGGCCCGATGGCTACACCTTC. Its translation: CASSPRDRGPDGYTF.

This clonotype was recorded a few times. The chain carries TRBV5-6 and TRBJ1-2, with D possibly being TRBD1 (6 bases). V was clipped by 5 bases and J by 0 bases, with 11 bases between them. Germline V gene sequence: CDR1 SGHDT, CDR2 YYEEEE. The CDR3 is 14 amino acids. The DNA of the CDR3 is TGTGCCAGCAGTCAGGGGCCAGCTAACTATGGCTACACCTTC. Translation gives CASSQGPANYGYTF.